This T cell receptor beta chain originates from a study of blood T cell repertoires in COVID-19. The length of the CDR3 is 14 residues. Losses at the gene ends were 4 bases for V and 5 bases for J; bases not matched to a gene: 2. CDR1 MGHRA and CDR2 YSYEKL come from the germline V gene. Clones were read by immunoSEQ multiplex PCR, and TCRdb kept only the in-frame ones, dropping some. The table has 200,000 to 250,000 clones, roughly 84% seen once. This clonotype originated in a man between 40 and 49 years old with acute or convalescent COVID-19. The sample comprised peripheral blood. V gene TRBV4-1 combines with J gene TRBJ1-6; 7 bases align to TRBD1. For the CDR3, the DNA is TGCGCCAGCAGCCCCGGACAGGATAATTCACCCCTCCACTTT. Translated, it gives CASSPGQDNSPLHF.